This T cell receptor (beta chain) was identified during a study of T cell repertoires in ileal Crohn's disease. Overall study: Patients had a median approximately 7.2-year disease duration, and less than 40% were active smokers.

Time point given: neoterminal ileum biopsy at postoperative endoscopy, about 6 months after surgery. Profiled with immunoSEQ multiplex PCR; TCRdb holds only in-frame clones, not every one. The table includes approximately 18,000 clones, roughly 72% detected once. Germline V CDR1 and CDR2: SGHRS, YFSETQ. This CDR3 contains 14 residues. Between the trimmed V and J ends, which lost 4 bases and 8 bases, there was a span of 16 bases. This sequence joins TRBV5-1 and TRBJ2-1, with a possible D match to TRBD1 (5 bases). Sequences were obtained from ileal tissue. The sequence came from an adult with Crohn's disease. The CDR3 nucleotides are TGCGCCAGCAGCAGGCTGACAGTATCCGATGAGCAGTTCTTC. This translates into CASSRLTVSDEQFF.